This paragraph covers one TCR beta chain sequence. This record comes from a study of T-cell memory formation after mild COVID-19. From the 5' RACE reads, TCRdb called clonotypes with MiXCR, one entry per CDR3 protein. Among some 410,000 distinct CDR3 sequences listed, about a quarter were seen once. The CDR3 is made up of 16 amino acids. V dropped 7 bases and J dropped 5 bases, with 23 bases sitting between them. The chain has TRBV12-3 or TRBV12-4 and TRBJ2-5; D is perhaps TRBD2 (6 bases). Material: PBMCs or a T cell subset sorted from them (not recorded which). The clonotype originates from an adult woman who had mild COVID-19 (a few samples of this study predate the infection). Cell type and time point are not known. The CDR3 reads CASIITSGGLGETQYF. CDR3 sequence (DNA): TGTGCCAGCATAATCACGAGTGGGGGACTTGGCGAGACCCAGTACTTC.